What follows describes a single T cell receptor (beta chain). In assigning cohorts, the study relied on participant-reported clinical history. The sample originates from a study of blood T cell repertoires in COVID-19. Original data processing: Using reference gene primer amplification, nucleated cell counts were estimated. TCRdb's copy holds only in-frame clones and misses some; the assay was immunoSEQ multiplex PCR. The V and J calls and clone size are taken from that table; D and trimming were inferred from the DNA. The sample includes about 220,000 clones, 80% to 90% of them seen just once. This CDR3 is 16 amino acids long. Germline values: CDR1 SNHLY, CDR2 FYNNEI. V lost 8 bases and J lost 4, with 20 bases in between.

The sequenced sample was PBMCs or T cells enriched from blood (not recorded which). The sequence was collected from a woman in her fifties or sixties who had been exposed to COVID-19. The chain uses TRBV2 and TRBJ2-2, with D possibly matching TRBD2 (6 bases). The CDR3 DNA is TGTGCCAGCTCTACCCGAGAGGCCGGGGGCACCGGGGAGCTGTTTTTT. Protein product: CASSTREAGGTGELFF.